The clone carrying this TCR beta chain was counted at least ten times. The junction had 2 bases not matched to a gene; V was cut back by 4 bases and J by 2 bases. This CDR3 has 14 residues. Germline CDR1 is LNHDA and CDR2 is SQIVND (reference sequence). First-strand cDNA used TRAV- and TRBV-specific primers, covering alpha and beta chains. A roughly 22-cycle PCR with a constant-region primer and V-primer adapter amplified TCRs. mRNA, once isolated, was amplified by in vitro transcription. TCRdb re-derived calls from the reads in MiXCR, one entry per CDR3 protein. The data hold roughly 95,000 distinct CDR3 sequences, with 20% to 25% observed a single time. The sample belongs to a study of low-dose radiotherapy and immunotherapy resistance in tumors. Study-wide context: Cohort 1 got 0.5 Gy per fraction every 2 weeks, 6.5 Gy in total. Treatment consisted of nivolumab 240 mg every two weeks and ipilimumab 1 mg/kg every six weeks, given intravenously to patients.

The time point: after trial treatment. Indicated treatment: LDRT plus nivolumab, ipilimumab, low-dose cyclophosphamide and aspirin (RACIN trial). The therapy administered to donors comprised nivolumab, ipilimumab, aspirin, low-dose cyclophosphamide and low-dose radiotherapy. The clonotype originates from a female donor with ovarian cancer. This chain links TRBV19 with TRBJ1-5, with 7 bases aligning to TRBD1. Sequencing was performed on PBMCs, taken after low-dose radiotherapy plus immunotherapy. The chain's CDR3 is CASSTGTGNQPQHF. The CDR3 DNA sequence: TGTGCCAGTAGTACCGGGACAGGCAATCAGCCCCAGCATTTT.